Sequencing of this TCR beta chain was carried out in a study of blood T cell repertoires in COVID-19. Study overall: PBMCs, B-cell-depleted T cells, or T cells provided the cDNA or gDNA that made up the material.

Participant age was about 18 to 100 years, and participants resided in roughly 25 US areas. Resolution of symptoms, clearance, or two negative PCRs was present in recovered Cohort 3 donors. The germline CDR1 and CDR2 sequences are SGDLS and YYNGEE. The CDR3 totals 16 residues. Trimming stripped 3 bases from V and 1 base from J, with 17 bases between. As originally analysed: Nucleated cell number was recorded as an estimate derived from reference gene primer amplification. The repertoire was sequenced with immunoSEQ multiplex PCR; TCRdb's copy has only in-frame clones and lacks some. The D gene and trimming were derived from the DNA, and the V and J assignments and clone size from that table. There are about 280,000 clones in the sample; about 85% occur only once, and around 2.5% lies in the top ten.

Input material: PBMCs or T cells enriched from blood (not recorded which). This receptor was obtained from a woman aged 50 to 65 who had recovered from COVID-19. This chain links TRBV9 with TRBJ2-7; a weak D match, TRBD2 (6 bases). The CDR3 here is CASSDGGSVPSYEQYF. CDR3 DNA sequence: TGTGCCAGCAGCGACGGAGGGTCGGTGCCATCCTACGAGCAGTACTTC. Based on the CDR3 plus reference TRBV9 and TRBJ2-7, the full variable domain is DSGVTQTPKHLITATGQRVTLRCSPRSGDLSVYWYQQSLDQGLQFLIQYYNGEERAKGNILERFSAQQFPDLHSELNLSSLELGDSALYFCASSDGGSVPSYEQYFGPGTRLTVT.